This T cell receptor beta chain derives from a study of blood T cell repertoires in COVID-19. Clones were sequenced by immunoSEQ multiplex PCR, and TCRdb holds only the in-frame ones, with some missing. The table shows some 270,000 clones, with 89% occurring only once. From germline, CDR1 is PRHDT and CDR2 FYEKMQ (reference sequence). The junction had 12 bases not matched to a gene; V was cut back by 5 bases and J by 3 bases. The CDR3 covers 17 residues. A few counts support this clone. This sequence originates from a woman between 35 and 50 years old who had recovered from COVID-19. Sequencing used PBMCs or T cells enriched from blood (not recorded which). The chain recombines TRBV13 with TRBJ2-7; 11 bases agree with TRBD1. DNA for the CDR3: TGTGCCAGCAGCCCGTCGGACAGGGGGCAAGTTCACTACGAGCAGTACTTC. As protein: CASSPSDRGQVHYEQYF.